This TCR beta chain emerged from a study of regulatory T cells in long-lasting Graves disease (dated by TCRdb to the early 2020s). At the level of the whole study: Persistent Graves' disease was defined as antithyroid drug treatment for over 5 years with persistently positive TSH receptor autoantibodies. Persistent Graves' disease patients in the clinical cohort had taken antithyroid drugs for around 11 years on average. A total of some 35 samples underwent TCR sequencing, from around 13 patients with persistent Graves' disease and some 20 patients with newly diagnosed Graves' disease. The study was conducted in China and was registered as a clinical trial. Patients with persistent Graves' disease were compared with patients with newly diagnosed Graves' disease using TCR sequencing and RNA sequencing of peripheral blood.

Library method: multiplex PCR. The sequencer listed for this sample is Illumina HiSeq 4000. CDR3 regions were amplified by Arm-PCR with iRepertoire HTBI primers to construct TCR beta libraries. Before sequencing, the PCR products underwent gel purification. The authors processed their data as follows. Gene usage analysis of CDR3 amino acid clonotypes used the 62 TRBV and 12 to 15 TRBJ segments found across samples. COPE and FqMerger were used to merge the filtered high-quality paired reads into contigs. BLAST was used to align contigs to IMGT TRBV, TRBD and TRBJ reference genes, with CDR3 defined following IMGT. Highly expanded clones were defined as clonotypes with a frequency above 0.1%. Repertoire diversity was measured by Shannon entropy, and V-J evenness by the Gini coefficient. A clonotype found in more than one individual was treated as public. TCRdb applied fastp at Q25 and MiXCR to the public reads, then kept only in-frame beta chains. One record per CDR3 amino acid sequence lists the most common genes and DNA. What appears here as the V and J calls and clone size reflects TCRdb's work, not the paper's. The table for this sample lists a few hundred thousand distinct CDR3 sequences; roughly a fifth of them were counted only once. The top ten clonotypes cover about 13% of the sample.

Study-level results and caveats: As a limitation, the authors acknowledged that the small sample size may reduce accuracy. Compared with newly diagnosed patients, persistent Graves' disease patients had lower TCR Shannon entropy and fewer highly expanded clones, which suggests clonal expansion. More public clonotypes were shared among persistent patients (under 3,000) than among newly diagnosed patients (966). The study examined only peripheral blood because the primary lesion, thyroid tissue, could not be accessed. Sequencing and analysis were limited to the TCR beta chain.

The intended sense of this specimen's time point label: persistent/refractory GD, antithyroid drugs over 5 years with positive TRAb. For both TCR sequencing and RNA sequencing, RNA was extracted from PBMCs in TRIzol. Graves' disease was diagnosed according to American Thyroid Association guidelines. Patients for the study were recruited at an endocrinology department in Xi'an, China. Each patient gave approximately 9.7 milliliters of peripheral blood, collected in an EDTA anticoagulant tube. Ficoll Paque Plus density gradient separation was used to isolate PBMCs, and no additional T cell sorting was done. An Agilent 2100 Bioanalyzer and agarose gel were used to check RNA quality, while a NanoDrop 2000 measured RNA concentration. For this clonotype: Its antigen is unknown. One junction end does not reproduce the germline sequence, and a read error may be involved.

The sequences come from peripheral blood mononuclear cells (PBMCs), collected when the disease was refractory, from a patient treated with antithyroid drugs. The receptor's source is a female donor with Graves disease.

In nucleotides, the sequence is TGCGCCAGCAGTGAGTTGAGCGGGAGGAGCACAGATACGCAGTATTTT. It encodes CASSELSGRSTDTQYF. The receptor chain draws on TRBV6-1 and TRBJ2-3; 9 nucleotides in the junction match TRBD2. The CDR3 holds 16 amino acids from the cysteine to the phenylalanine. The read is trimmed to its CDR3 DNA, 48 bases read in frame from base 1. Sequences MNHNS (CDR1) and SASEGT (CDR2) are obtained from the germline V gene.